Following are 4 T cell receptor beta chains from one sample sequenced in a study of OX40 agonist ivuxolimab in advanced cancers. Clones were read by immunoSEQ multiplex PCR, and TCRdb kept only the in-frame ones, dropping some. The data hold over 55,000 clones, with 84% observed a single time. The specimen was CD4+ or CD8+ T cells sorted from blood, collected in a trial of the OX40 agonist ivuxolimab. The source of these receptors is an adult with an advanced solid tumor such as melanoma, head and neck, liver or kidney cancer.

The chain joins TRBV19 to TRBJ1-4; D gene ambiguous. The CDR3 is made up of 15 amino acids. Germline assignment: CDR1 LNHDA and CDR2 SQIVND (reference sequence). The V end was cut by 5 bases, the J end by 2 bases, with 12 bases between. CDR3 DNA: TGTGCCAGTAGTGGTAGAGACCGGACTAATGAAAAACTGTTTTTT. Translating gives CASSGRDRTNEKLFF.

The V and J genes are TRBV27 and TRBJ2-3; D possibly corresponds to TRBD1 (5 bases). The CDR3 is 17 amino acids. Germline loops: CDR1 MNHEY, CDR2 SMNVEV (reference sequence). V shed 3 bases and J shed 0 bases, with 16 bases lying between them. The CDR3 bases are TGTGCCAGCAGTTTCCGCCTCTCGACAGCTAGCACAGATACGCAGTATTTT. It is translated as CASSFRLSTASTDTQYF.

This clone appeared a single time. The rearrangement uses TRBV4-3 and TRBJ2-3; D is possibly TRBD1 (6 bases). From germline, CDR1 is LGHNA and CDR2 YSLEER. The CDR3 sequence is 16 residues long. V gave up 1 base and J gave up 1 base, with 12 bases separating them. CDR3 residues: CASSQVRQEGTDTQYF. CDR3 bases: TGCGCCAGCAGCCAAGTCCGACAGGAAGGCACAGATACGCAGTATTTT.

This chain uses TRBV7-6 with TRBJ1-2, with a possible D match to TRBD1 (5 bases). V lost 0 bases, J lost 7 bases, and 9 bases lay in between. Germline V gene data show CDR1 as SGHVS and CDR2 as FNYEAQ. CDR3 length equals 13 residues. Here the CDR3 reads CASSLAGGGGYTF. The CDR3 nucleotides read TGTGCCAGCAGCTTAGCGGGTGGGGGTGGCTACACCTTC.